The sequence of this TCR beta chain was determined in a study of T cells after yellow fever vaccination. TCRdb passed the 5' RACE reads through MiXCR, listing each CDR3 protein once. The sample lists 250,000 or so distinct CDR3 sequences, 6% to 7.5% seen once, with approximately 0.87% in the top ten. The germline V and J ends were trimmed by 0 bases and 2 bases, with 16 bases remaining between them. Germline CDR1 reads SGHDT; CDR2 reads YYEEEE. This CDR3 region has 17 residues. This sequence originates from a young man who received the YFV17D yellow fever vaccine. This sample comprised CD4+ T cells sorted from PBMCs, obtained 15 days after the yellow fever booster vaccination. The rearrangement uses TRBV5-6 and TRBJ2-3; D not resolved. CDR3 nucleotides: TGTGCCAGCAGCTTGGGGGGTCTTGCGGCCGACACAGATACGCAGTATTTT. This encodes CASSLGGLAADTDTQYF.